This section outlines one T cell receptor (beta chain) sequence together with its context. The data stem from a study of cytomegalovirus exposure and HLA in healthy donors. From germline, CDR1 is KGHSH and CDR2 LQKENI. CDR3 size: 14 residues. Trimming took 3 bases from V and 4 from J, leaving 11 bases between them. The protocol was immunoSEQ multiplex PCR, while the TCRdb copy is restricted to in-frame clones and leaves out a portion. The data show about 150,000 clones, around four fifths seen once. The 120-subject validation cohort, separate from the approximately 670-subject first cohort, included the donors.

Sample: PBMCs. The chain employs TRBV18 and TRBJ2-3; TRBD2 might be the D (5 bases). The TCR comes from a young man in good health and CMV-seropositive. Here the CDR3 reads CASSPFGGSDTQYF. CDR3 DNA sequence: TGTGCCAGCTCACCCTTCGGAGGATCAGATACGCAGTATTTT.